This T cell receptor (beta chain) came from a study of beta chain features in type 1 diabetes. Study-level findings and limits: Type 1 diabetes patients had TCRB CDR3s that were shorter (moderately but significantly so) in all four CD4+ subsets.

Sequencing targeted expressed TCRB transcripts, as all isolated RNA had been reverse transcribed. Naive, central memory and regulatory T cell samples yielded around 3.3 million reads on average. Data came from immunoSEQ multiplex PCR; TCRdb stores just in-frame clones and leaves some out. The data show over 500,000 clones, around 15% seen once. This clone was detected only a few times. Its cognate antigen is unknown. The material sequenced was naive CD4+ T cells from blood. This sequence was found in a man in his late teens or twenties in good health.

The CDR3 DNA reads TGTGCCAGCAGCTTAGGGGGAGGATCGCACAATGAGCAGTTCTTC. Translated: CASSLGGGSHNEQFF. V usage is TRBV7-3 and J usage is TRBJ2-1; a weak D match, TRBD2 (6 bases). Germline V CDR1 and CDR2: SGHTA, FQGTGA. CDR3 length equals 15 residues. V was clipped by 2 bases and J by 5 bases, with 13 bases between them.